These 7 T cell receptor beta chains share one sample of origin, sequenced in a study of T-cell memory formation after mild COVID-19. MiXCR, applied by TCRdb to the 5' RACE reads, yields one record per CDR3 protein. The sample includes under 200,000 distinct CDR3 sequences, approximately 10% of them seen just once. Sequencing was carried out using PBMCs or a T cell subset sorted from them (not recorded which). The receptors derive from a man aged 18 to 30 who had mild COVID-19 (a few samples of this study predate the infection). Cell type and time point are not known.

The chain uses TRBV27 and TRBJ2-5, with D tentatively TRBD2 (6 bases). CDR1 is MNHEY, CDR2 SMNVEV, per germline (reference sequence). Trimming took 5 bases from V and 2 from J, leaving 9 bases between them. The CDR3 contains 13 residues. The chain's CDR3 is CASSQGLQETQYF. Here the CDR3 DNA reads TGTGCCAGCAGTCAGGGACTGCAAGAGACCCAGTACTTC.

The rearrangement links TRBV6-5 to TRBJ2-1; 8 nucleotides agree with TRBD2. CDR1 is MNHEY and CDR2 is SVGAGI in the germline V gene. CDR3 length: 16 residues. Losses at the gene ends were 0 bases for V and 5 bases for J; bases not matched to a gene: 6. The CDR3 nucleotides are TGTGCCAGCAGTTACTCGGCGGGGGGTAACGACAATGAGCAGTTCTTC. Amino acids: CASSYSAGGNDNEQFF.

The sample holds a few counts of this clonotype. J is TRBJ2-1 and V is TRBV5-1; 10 nucleotides align to TRBD1. This CDR3 has 14 amino acids. The V gene's germline CDR1 is SGHRS and CDR2 YFSETQ. V shed 5 bases and J 9 bases; nucleotides not matched to a gene: 8. The CDR3: CASSLEGQGTEQFF. The DNA of the CDR3 is TGCGCCAGCAGTCTGGAGGGACAGGGGACTGAGCAGTTCTTC. Looking up the rest from reference TRBV5-1 and TRBJ2-1 gives the full variable domain: KAGVTQTPRYLIKTRGQQVTLSCSPISGHRSVSWYQQTPGQGLQFLFEYFSETQRNKGNFPGRFSGRQFSNSRSEMNVSTLELGDSALYLCASSLEGQGTEQFFGPGTRLTVL.

This clonotype was seen a handful of times. CDR3 DNA: TGTGCCATCAGACCGGACAGGGGACCCTCCTACAATGAGCAGTTCTTC. As protein: CAIRPDRGPSYNEQFF. The chain uses TRBV10-3 and TRBJ2-1, with 9 positions matching TRBD1. CDR3 length: 16 residues. In germline, CDR1 is ENHRY, CDR2 SYGVKD. V shed 6 bases, J shed 0 bases, and the junction held 6 bases outside the gene matches.

The CDR3 loop is CASSLGGVQGTEAFF. The CDR3, as DNA: TGTGCCAGCAGCTTAGGAGGAGTACAGGGAACTGAAGCTTTCTTT. J is TRBJ1-1 and V is TRBV7-9; the D gene is possibly TRBD1 (6 bases). The CDR3 runs to 15 residues. Germline V gene lookup returns CDR1 SEHNR and CDR2 FQNEAQ (reference sequence). Between the trimmed V and J ends, which lost 1 base and 5 bases, there was a span of 14 bases.

The chain couples TRBV9 to TRBJ1-5, with D hard to call. Germline CDR1 SGDLS, CDR2 YYNGEE. The CDR3 is 15 residues long. V was shortened by 4 bases and J by 2 bases, with 13 bases between the two germline ends. CDR3 sequence: CASSTGWGGNQPQHF. The CDR3 nucleotides read TGTGCCAGCAGCACGGGGTGGGGAGGCAATCAGCCCCAGCATTTT. The variable domain in full, with the rest retrieved from reference TRBV9 and TRBJ1-5, is DSGVTQTPKHLITATGQRVTLRCSPRSGDLSVYWYQQSLDQGLQFLIQYYNGEERAKGNILERFSAQQFPDLHSELNLSSLELGDSALYFCASSTGWGGNQPQHFGDGTRLSIL.

This clonotype was seen more than once but under ten times. The chain employs TRBV4-3 and TRBJ1-3; weak D call: TRBD1 (6 bases). V dropped 0 bases and J dropped 8 bases, with 14 bases sitting between them. In germline, CDR1 is LGHNA, CDR2 YSLEER. This CDR3 region has 15 residues. CDR3 protein: CASSQDAGVTDTIYF. CDR3 nucleotide sequence: TGCGCCAGCAGCCAAGATGCAGGGGTTACAGACACCATATATTTT.